This entry lists 15 T cell receptor beta chains sequenced from one sample in a study of blood T cell repertoires in COVID-19. Clones were sequenced by immunoSEQ multiplex PCR, and TCRdb holds only the in-frame ones, with some missing. The table has tens of thousands of clones, roughly 80% seen once. The sequenced sample was peripheral blood. The receptors stem from a human donor in a cohort sampled during active COVID-19.

CDR3: CAISESGQGWSNQPQHF. The CDR3 DNA follows: TGTGCCATCAGTGAGTCGGGACAGGGCTGGTCGAATCAGCCCCAGCATTTT. The genes are TRBV10-3 and TRBJ1-5; 9 positions match TRBD1. CDR1 and CDR2 (germline): ENHRY, SYGVKD. This CDR3 has 17 amino acids. The ends lost 0 bases at V and 4 bases at J; junction bases unmatched: 7.

This clone turned up a few times. The rearrangement links TRBV27 to TRBJ1-2; D unclear. Germline V gene lookup returns CDR1 MNHEY and CDR2 SMNVEV (reference sequence). V lost 0 bases and J 7 bases, leaving 9 bases between the germline ends. This CDR3 region has 13 residues. The CDR3 nucleotides read TGTGCCAGCAGTTTATCTCTCGGGGTTGGCTACACCTTC. This codes for CASSLSLGVGYTF.

This clone was seen a handful of times. The chain is built from TRBV30 and TRBJ1-3; 7 bases line up with TRBD1. Trimming took 3 bases from V and 4 from J; bases not matched to a gene: 6. This CDR3 is 14 amino acids long. Germline CDR1 reads GTSNPN; CDR2 reads SVGIG (reference sequence). This chain's CDR3 is CAWRTGTAGNTIYF. The CDR3 DNA is TGTGCCTGGAGGACAGGGACGGCCGGAAACACCATATATTTT.

V and J are TRBV6-5 and TRBJ2-7; TRBD2 might be the D (5 bases). V was clipped by 7 bases and J by 0 bases, with 13 bases between them. The CDR3 has 14 amino acids. The germline V gene encodes CDR1 MNHEY and CDR2 SVGAGI. CDR3 sequence reads: CASMSSADSYEQYF. The CDR3 bases are TGTGCCAGCATGAGTTCAGCGGACTCCTACGAGCAGTACTTC.

V gene TRBV28 combines with J gene TRBJ1-5, with 7 bases fitting TRBD1. V lost 2 bases and J lost 9; bases outside the gene matches: 4. The CDR3 has 13 amino acids. Germline assignment: CDR1 MDHEN and CDR2 SYDVKM. The CDR3 DNA follows: TGTGCCAGCAGTTTAACAGGGGAAAGGCCCCAGCATTTT. Protein product: CASSLTGERPQHF.

V is TRBV7-2 and J is TRBJ2-7, with D maybe TRBD1 (6 bases). This CDR3 contains 15 residues. Germline lookup yields CDR1 SGHTA and CDR2 FQGNSA. Trimming shortened V by 8 bases and J by 3 bases, and 20 bases separated the two germline ends. In DNA form, the CDR3 reads TGTGCCAGCGGGGTCTTATCCGGGACAAGCTACGAGCAGTACTTC. It is translated as CASGVLSGTSYEQYF.

This clone appeared a few times. CDR3 region: CSVEEVAGGPGEQFF. CDR3 in DNA: TGCAGCGTTGAAGAGGTAGCGGGGGGACCCGGTGAGCAGTTCTTC. The J gene is TRBJ2-1, the V gene TRBV29-1, with TRBD2 matching over 10 bases. The junction had 8 bases not matched to a gene; V was cut back by 0 bases and J by 9 bases. Germline loops: CDR1 SQVTM, CDR2 ANQGSEA. The CDR3 runs 15 residues.

The V call is TRBV11-2, the J call TRBJ2-7; D not certain. The V gene's germline CDR1 is SGHAT and CDR2 FQNNGV. The CDR3 has 12 residues. Trimming shortened V by 4 bases and J by 3 bases, and 7 bases separated the two germline ends. Here the CDR3 reads CASSSDNYEQYF. For the CDR3, the DNA is TGTGCCAGCAGCTCTGACAACTACGAGCAGTACTTC.

This chain uses TRBV28 with TRBJ1-5, with D uncertain. This CDR3 region has 14 residues. Between the trimmed V and J ends, which lost 2 bases and 7 bases, there was a span of 12 bases. The germline V gene has CDR1 MDHEN and CDR2 SYDVKM. The CDR3 protein is CASSLTAGGQPQHF. The DNA for the CDR3 is TGTGCCAGCAGTTTAACGGCAGGAGGGCAGCCCCAGCATTTT.

Only one count was recorded for this clone. This CDR3 reads CASSRVGGGAEDTDTQYF. The CDR3 DNA is TGTGCCAGCAGTCGGGTTGGCGGGGGGGCCGAGGACACAGATACGCAGTATTTT. This chain connects TRBV28 to TRBJ2-3, with 9 nucleotides matching TRBD2. The germline gives CDR1 MDHEN, CDR2 SYDVKM. This CDR3 has 18 amino acids. The J segment lost 2 bases and the V segment lost 5 bases, leaving 14 bases of the junction unmatched.

The rearrangement links TRBV6-5 to TRBJ1-5; no clear D. The CDR3 has 15 residues. V was shortened by 0 bases and J by 0 bases, with 6 bases between the two germline ends. Germline-derived CDR1 and CDR2 are MNHEY and SVGAGI. The CDR3 is CASSYSESSNQPQHF. The CDR3 coding sequence is TGTGCCAGCAGTTACTCGGAGAGTAGCAATCAGCCCCAGCATTTT.

This clone has only a few counts. This chain uses TRBV6-5 with TRBJ2-5; 10 nucleotides line up with TRBD1. Unmatched junction bases numbered 4, after V lost 5 bases and J lost 4 bases. Germline V lookup: CDR1 MNHEY, CDR2 SVGAGI. The CDR3 consists of 14 residues. Here the CDR3 DNA reads TGTGCCAGCAGTCCTCGGACAGGGGGAGAGACCCAGTACTTC. This encodes CASSPRTGGETQYF.

The chain uses TRBV18 and TRBJ2-7; tentatively, D is TRBD1 (5 bases). Germline V gene sequence: CDR1 KGHSH, CDR2 LQKENI. The CDR3 totals 13 residues. Trimming cost V 2 bases and J 10 bases, with 15 bases left between them. CDR3 DNA: TGTGCCAGCTCACCAGGGGCTGCGTTGGGACAGTACTTC. Encoded protein: CASSPGAALGQYF.

This clone has only one observation. V is TRBV2 and J is TRBJ2-1; the D is unclear. The V end was cut by 1 base, the J end by 1 base, with 5 bases between. This CDR3 has 14 amino acids. Per germline, CDR1 SNHLY and CDR2 FYNNEI. CDR3 bases: TGTGCCAGCAGTGAAGGGCAATCCTACAATGAGCAGTTCTTC. Translated: CASSEGQSYNEQFF.

The count of this clone is one. The chain combines TRBV27 with TRBJ1-4; TRBD1 is a possible D gene (6 bases). The CDR3 sequence is 17 residues long. Germline lookup yields CDR1 MNHEY and CDR2 SMNVEV (reference sequence). V was shortened by 5 bases and J by 0 bases, with 16 bases between the two germline ends. CDR3 amino acids: CASSETGLNPTNEKLFF. DNA of the CDR3: TGTGCCAGCAGTGAAACAGGGTTAAATCCAACTAATGAAAAACTGTTTTTT.